A single sample is the source of the 8 T cell receptor beta chains below, sequenced in a study of blood T cell repertoires in COVID-19. The table came from immunoSEQ multiplex PCR; TCRdb's copy has only in-frame clones and leaves some out. The data contain 170,000 or so clones, more than 75% of them singletons. Sequencing was done on a sample of peripheral blood. These receptors were obtained from a middle-aged man with active or convalescent COVID-19.

The genes are TRBV5-8 and TRBJ2-2; 12 nucleotides agree with TRBD2. The germline V gene encodes CDR1 SGHTS and CDR2 YDEGEE. The CDR3 has 18 amino acids. The J segment lost 0 bases and the V segment lost 1 base, leaving 4 bases of the junction unmatched. CDR3 in DNA: TGTGCCAGCAGCTTGCGACTAGCGGGGGATCCGAACACCGGGGAGCTGTTTTTT. Translated: CASSLRLAGDPNTGELFF.

This clone was counted a few times. The rearrangement uses TRBV15 and TRBJ1-4; 9 nucleotides agree with TRBD1. The CDR3 covers 16 residues. With V trimmed by 3 bases and J by 7 bases, 9 bases remained unmatched. Germline values: CDR1 LNHNV, CDR2 YYDKDF (reference sequence). For the CDR3, the DNA is TGTGCCACCAGCAGGGGAATACCGGGACAGGGTGAAAAACTGTTTTTT. Translation: CATSRGIPGQGEKLFF.

This chain uses TRBV7-9 with TRBJ2-7; tentatively, D is TRBD1 (5 bases). The CDR3 is 17 residues long. V lost 0 bases and J 0 bases, leaving 15 bases between the germline ends. From germline, CDR1 is SEHNR and CDR2 FQNEAQ (reference sequence). The CDR3 sequence: CASSLAWGRPDSYEQYF. CDR3 sequence (DNA): TGTGCCAGCAGCTTAGCCTGGGGCAGACCAGACTCCTACGAGCAGTACTTC. Drawing the rest from reference TRBV7-9 and TRBJ2-7, the complete variable domain is DTGVSQNPRHKITKRGQNVTFRCDPISEHNRLYWYRQTLGQGPEFLTYFQNEAQLEKSRLLSDRFSAERPKGSFSTLEIQRTEQGDSAMYLCASSLAWGRPDSYEQYFGPGTRLTVT.

This clone was detected only once. V is TRBV7-2 and J is TRBJ2-4; no firm D call. CDR3 size: 13 residues. Germline V gene sequence: CDR1 SGHTA, CDR2 FQGNSA. Trimming pared 4 bases from V and 2 bases from J, leaving 6 bases between. The CDR3 protein is CASSSFTKNIQYF. In DNA form, the CDR3 reads TGTGCCAGCAGCTCCTTTACCAAAAACATTCAGTACTTC.

A note on this clone: A junction end diverges from the germline sequence, so it may reflect a read error. V gene TRBV7-7 combines with J gene TRBJ2-2; 12 bases match TRBD1. Germline V CDR1 and CDR2: SSHAT, FNYEAQ (reference sequence). The CDR3 runs to 19 residues. CDR3 region: CASSLRGQGARGLTGELFF. As DNA, the CDR3 is TGTGCTAGCAGCTTACGGGGACAGGGGGCGCGTGGACTCACCGGGGAGCTGTTTTTT.

The rearrangement uses TRBV27 and TRBJ2-2; 7 bases line up with TRBD2. Trimming took 2 bases from V and 4 from J; bases not matched to a gene: 7. Per germline, CDR1 MNHEY and CDR2 SMNVEV (reference sequence). The CDR3 length is 16 residues. The CDR3 nucleotides read TGTGCCAGCAGTTTAGTGGCGGGGGTGCCCACCGGGGAGCTGTTTTTT. Its protein is CASSLVAGVPTGELFF.

The rearrangement uses TRBV4-1 and TRBJ2-7, with a tentative D call TRBD1 (5 bases). Trimming cost V 0 bases and J 3 bases, with 12 bases left between them. Germline V gene data show CDR1 as MGHRA and CDR2 as YSYEKL. The CDR3 contains 15 residues. Written as DNA, the CDR3 is TGCGCCAGCAGCCAAGATCAGGGATCTTTCTACGAGCAGTACTTC. Translated, it gives CASSQDQGSFYEQYF.

This sequence joins TRBV9 and TRBJ1-3, with D tentatively TRBD1 (5 bases). CDR3 size: 15 residues. Trimming took 0 bases from V and 9 from J, leaving 16 bases between them. CDR1 is SGDLS, CDR2 YYNGEE, per germline. The chain's CDR3 is CASSVEGPGRGTIYF. DNA for the CDR3: TGTGCCAGCAGCGTAGAGGGGCCTGGTAGGGGCACCATATATTTT. Drawing the rest from reference TRBV9 and TRBJ1-3, the complete variable domain is DSGVTQTPKHLITATGQRVTLRCSPRSGDLSVYWYQQSLDQGLQFLIQYYNGEERAKGNILERFSAQQFPDLHSELNLSSLELGDSALYFCASSVEGPGRGTIYFGEGSWLTVV.